What follows describes a single T cell receptor beta chain. What it binds is unknown. This entry belongs to a study of PD-L1 blockade in urothelial cancer. The CDR3 has 15 residues. After removal of 6 bases from V and 5 bases from J, the junction contained 9 bases not matched to a gene. CDR1 and CDR2 (germline): KGHSH, LQKENI. Study-wide results and caveats: Tumor-associated TCR clones expanded more in blood at 3 weeks in patients with durable benefit.

The data were produced by immunoSEQ multiplex PCR, yet TCRdb's version contains in-frame clones alone and is incomplete. Of some 51,000 clones listed, more than 75% are singletons. This material consisted of PBMCs, taken around atezolizumab (anti-PD-L1) treatment. This sequence originates from a man aged 55 to 70 with urothelial cancer. The V and J genes are TRBV18 and TRBJ1-1, with 10 bases identical to TRBD1. CDR3: CASSLSRDRGTEAFF. CDR3 DNA: TGTGCCAGCTCGCTATCCCGGGACAGGGGAACTGAAGCTTTCTTT.